The 25 T cell receptor beta chains in this list originate from one sample, sequenced in a study of Ad26.COV2.S vaccination and SARS-CoV-2 variants. This sample's treatment: over 15 received Ad26.COV2.S at low or high dose, single or two shots; several received placebo; per-sample allocation not given. The samples were gathered on day 63 after the first injection of vaccine or placebo. Assay used: immunoSEQ multiplex PCR; TCRdb lists only in-frame clones, some missing. The sample contains over 400,000 clones, over 80% of which appear only once. Material: peripheral blood, obtained in a trial of Ad26.COV2.S vaccine versus placebo. These receptors all stem from a person aged 18-65 years who received the Ad26.COV2.S COVID-19 vaccine or a placebo.

The chain couples TRBV19 to TRBJ1-1, with a possible D match to TRBD1 (5 bases). Germline V gives CDR1 LNHDA, CDR2 SQIVND (reference sequence). V lost 7 bases, J lost 5 bases, and 17 bases lay in between. The CDR3 is made up of 14 amino acids. The CDR3 sequence is CASIIMGGRTEAFF. The CDR3 DNA reads as TGTGCCAGTATCATTATGGGGGGAAGGACTGAAGCTTTCTTT.

V usage is TRBV11-2 and J usage is TRBJ1-2; D possibly corresponds to TRBD1 (6 bases). Between the trimmed V and J ends, which lost 6 bases and 3 bases, there was a span of 8 bases. This CDR3 region has 12 residues. Germline V gene lookup returns CDR1 SGHAT and CDR2 FQNNGV. CDR3 DNA sequence: TGTGCCAGCAGGGGGGCGGACTATGGCTACACCTTC. The encoded protein is CASRGADYGYTF.

This clone was seen more than once but under ten times. The chain is built from TRBV11-2 and TRBJ2-7; no reliable D call. Germline V gives CDR1 SGHAT, CDR2 FQNNGV. V lost 4 bases to trimming and J lost 2 bases, with 3 bases between them. CDR3 length equals 11 residues. The CDR3 DNA is TGTGCCAGCAGCTCAACCTACGAGCAGTACTTC. Its protein product is CASSSTYEQYF. The full variable domain, in which reference TRBV11-2 and TRBJ2-7 provide the parts outside the CDR3, is EAGVAQSPRYKIIEKRQSVAFWCNPISGHATLYWYQQILGQGPKLLIQFQNNGVVDDSQLPKDRFSAERLKGVDSTLKIQPAKLEDSAVYLCASSSTYEQYFGPGTRLTVT.

The J gene is TRBJ1-5, the V gene TRBV7-6; no reliable D call. This CDR3 comprises 14 residues. Trimming removed 2 bases at V and 4 bases at J, with 9 bases between. CDR1 SGHVS and CDR2 FNYEAQ come from the germline V gene. The CDR3 bases are TGTGCCAGCAGCTTATTTACGGGGAATCAGCCCCAGCATTTT. Its protein is CASSLFTGNQPQHF.

This rearrangement joins TRBV4-1 to TRBJ2-1; D ambiguous. Germline V gene data show CDR1 as MGHRA and CDR2 as YSYEKL. The V and J ends lost 3 bases and 8 bases respectively, with 8 bases between them. The CDR3 spans 12 residues. In DNA form, the CDR3 reads TGCGCCAGCAGCCACAGACTGCATGAGCAGTTCTTC. Translation gives CASSHRLHEQFF.

CDR3 DNA sequence: TGTGCCACCAGTGACTCGACGACAGGGATCACCGGGGAGCTGTTTTTT. It translates to CATSDSTTGITGELFF. The rearrangement links TRBV24-1 to TRBJ2-2; TRBD1 aligns across 7 bases. Germline CDR1 reads KGHDR; CDR2 reads SFDVKD. V was pared by 4 bases and J by 4 bases, with 8 bases of the junction left unmatched. The CDR3 extends over 16 amino acids.

This rearrangement joins TRBV6-7 to TRBJ2-7; a weak D match, TRBD1 (6 bases). TRBV6-7 is recorded as an ORF, its role being uncertain. The ends were cut back, 0 bases at V and 2 bases at J, with 14 bases in the middle. The length of the CDR3 is 16 residues. The CDR3 region is CASSYSRPGQAYEQYF. As DNA, the CDR3 is TGTGCCAGCAGTTACTCGAGGCCGGGACAAGCCTACGAGCAGTACTTC.

This clone occurred a few times. The chain employs TRBV2 and TRBJ1-6; possible D gene TRBD1, 5 bases. Trimming pared 7 bases from V and 6 bases from J, leaving 19 bases between. Germline CDR1 reads SNHLY; CDR2 reads FYNNEI. The CDR3 has 16 residues. The CDR3 loop is CASIVRGDPFNSPLHF. The CDR3 DNA reads TGTGCCAGCATTGTCCGGGGGGACCCTTTTAATTCACCCCTCCACTTT.

This chain joins TRBV5-6 and TRBJ2-6; D is unresolved. This CDR3 spans 15 amino acids. Germline lookup yields CDR1 SGHDT and CDR2 YYEEEE. V was cut by 5 bases and J by 4 bases, with 13 bases left in between. This CDR3 is CASRMTTRGANVLTF. As DNA, the CDR3 is TGTGCCAGCAGGATGACGACACGCGGGGCCAACGTCCTGACTTTC. The variable domain in full, with the rest retrieved from reference TRBV5-6 and TRBJ2-6, is DAGVTQSPTHLIKTRGQQVTLRCSPKSGHDTVSWYQQALGQGPQFIFQYYEEEERQRGNFPDRFSGHQFPNYSSELNVNALLLGDSALYLCASRMTTRGANVLTFGAGSRLTVL.

This rearrangement joins TRBV28 to TRBJ2-1; D gene ambiguous. This CDR3 has 14 residues. The V and J ends lost 1 base and 15 bases respectively, with 19 bases between them. Germline V gives CDR1 MDHEN, CDR2 SYDVKM. The CDR3 DNA is TGTGCCAGCAGTTTATTCTCAGGCGGCAGTCCTGGGTTCTTC. It encodes CASSLFSGGSPGFF.

This clone was counted once. This chain uses TRBV6-5 with TRBJ1-2; a possible D gene is TRBD1 (6 bases). V dropped 6 bases and J dropped 2 bases, with 13 bases sitting between them. The CDR3 runs to 14 residues. Germline-derived CDR1 and CDR2 are MNHEY and SVGAGI. CDR3 sequence: CASSPGQRNYGYTF. The CDR3 nucleotides are TGTGCCAGCAGCCCCGGACAGAGAAACTATGGCTACACCTTC.

This clone was seen once. The chain combines TRBV5-4 with TRBJ1-3; D is uncertain. V was shortened by 4 bases and J by 4 bases, with 12 bases between the two germline ends. The CDR3 has 14 residues. Looked up from germline, CDR1 is SGHNT and CDR2 is YYREEE (reference sequence). This CDR3 is CASSPAGAGNTIYF. CDR3 DNA sequence: TGTGCCAGCAGCCCCGCCGGTGCAGGAAACACCATATATTTT. Full variable domain (remainder filled in from reference TRBV5-4 and TRBJ1-3): ETGVTQSPTHLIKTRGQQVTLRCSSQSGHNTVSWYQQALGQGPQFIFQYYREEENGRGNFPPRFSGLQFPNYSSELNVNALELDDSALYLCASSPAGAGNTIYFGEGSWLTVV.

This rearrangement joins TRBV28 to TRBJ2-2; D ambiguous. V was clipped by 11 bases and J by 1 base, with 11 bases between them. Germline V gene lookup returns CDR1 MDHEN and CDR2 SYDVKM. This CDR3 spans 13 amino acids. CDR3 in amino acids: CAGSLQNTGELFF. In DNA form, the CDR3 reads TGTGCCGGCTCCCTCCAGAACACCGGGGAGCTGTTTTTT.

Worth noting for this clone: The identical CDR3 is also encoded by other nucleotide sequences in the sample. This chain joins TRBV5-1 and TRBJ2-7; no firm D call. Germline CDR1 is SGHRS and CDR2 is YFSETQ. With 0 bases removed from V and 2 bases from J, the gap between germline ends came to 9 bases. CDR3 size: 14 residues. The CDR3 DNA reads as TGCGCCAGCAGCTTGGATGCAGGTGCCTACGAGCAGTACTTC. Its translation is CASSLDAGAYEQYF.

This chain uses TRBV7-9 with TRBJ2-7; 7 bases agree with TRBD2. Germline V gene sequence: CDR1 SEHNR, CDR2 FQNEAQ (reference sequence). This CDR3 is built from 14 residues. V gave up 4 bases and J gave up 0 bases; unmatched junction bases: 3. CDR3 in DNA: TGTGCCAGCAGCTCTAGCGGACCCTCCTACGAGCAGTACTTC. Translation gives CASSSSGPSYEQYF.

The chain employs TRBV4-1 and TRBJ2-7, with D possibly TRBD1 on 6 matching bases. Germline V gene lookup returns CDR1 MGHRA and CDR2 YSYEKL. The V end was cut by 2 bases, the J end by 1 base, with 12 bases between. The CDR3 loop spans 15 amino acids. The CDR3 is CASSQSGTPSYEQYF. CDR3 sequence (DNA): TGCGCCAGCAGCCAATCCGGGACACCTTCCTACGAGCAGTACTTC.

The chain combines TRBV5-1 with TRBJ2-5, with 9 nucleotides matching TRBD1. There are 15 residues in the CDR3. The ends lost 6 bases at V and 5 bases at J; junction bases unmatched: 11. The V gene's germline CDR1 is SGHRS and CDR2 YFSETQ. The chain's CDR3 is CASTPPATGGETQYF. CDR3 sequence (DNA): TGCGCCAGCACCCCCCCCGCGACAGGGGGGGAGACCCAGTACTTC.

The V call is TRBV7-2, the J call TRBJ1-6, with D possibly matching TRBD1 (5 bases). CDR3 length equals 16 residues. The germline V and J ends were trimmed by 1 base and 8 bases, with 15 bases remaining between them. Germline V gives CDR1 SGHTA, CDR2 FQGNSA. CDR3 region: CASSLVVGAADSPLHF. The CDR3 bases are TGTGCCAGCAGCTTAGTTGTCGGGGCGGCGGATTCACCCCTCCACTTT.

This clone showed up just a few times. This rearrangement joins TRBV5-1 to TRBJ1-1; 10 bases agree with TRBD1. The germline V gene encodes CDR1 SGHRS and CDR2 YFSETQ. The CDR3 spans 15 residues. Unmatched junction bases numbered 6, after V lost 4 bases and J lost 3 bases. The CDR3 DNA reads as TGCGCCAGCAGCCCCTACGGACAGGGGGACACTGAAGCTTTCTTT. Encoded protein: CASSPYGQGDTEAFF.

This rearrangement joins TRBV30 to TRBJ2-7, with 8 bases lining up with TRBD2. Germline loops: CDR1 GTSNPN, CDR2 SVGIG (reference sequence). The CDR3 length is 17 residues. Unmatched junction bases numbered 17, after V lost 3 bases and J lost 4 bases. CDR3: CAWRAKTGGSWTYEQYF. In DNA form, the CDR3 reads TGTGCCTGGAGGGCAAAAACGGGGGGGAGTTGGACTTACGAGCAGTACTTC.

The chain recombines TRBV19 with TRBJ2-1; 8 nucleotides line up with TRBD2. The CDR3 has 16 amino acids. J gave up 5 bases and V 2 bases, and 8 bases lay outside the gene matches. CDR1 and CDR2 from the germline V gene are LNHDA and SQIVND (reference sequence). The CDR3 sequence: CASSISPREGHNEQFF. The CDR3 region has the DNA TGTGCCAGTAGTATAAGCCCCCGGGAGGGGCACAATGAGCAGTTCTTC.

This chain joins TRBV5-1 and TRBJ2-6; no clear D gene. Per the germline V gene, CDR1 is SGHRS and CDR2 is YFSETQ. V was trimmed by 6 bases and J by 0 bases, leaving 7 bases between them. The CDR3 runs to 14 residues. The CDR3 DNA is TGCGCCAGCACCCAGAGCTCTGGGGCCAACGTCCTGACTTTC. It yields the protein CASTQSSGANVLTF.

J is TRBJ2-1 and V is TRBV29-1, with 8 bases identical to TRBD1. Trimming took 7 bases from V and 4 from J; bases not matched to a gene: 12. This CDR3 region has 15 residues. CDR1 is SQVTM and CDR2 is ANQGSEA in the germline V gene. The CDR3 region is CSADFRTGGYNEQFF. The CDR3 bases are TGCAGCGCTGACTTCAGAACAGGGGGGTACAATGAGCAGTTCTTC.

The chain couples TRBV5-6 to TRBJ2-1; 8 nucleotides align to TRBD2. The CDR3 consists of 16 residues. The germline gives CDR1 SGHDT, CDR2 YYEEEE. V trimming: 1 base; J trimming: 4 bases; junction bases outside the gene matches: 7. CDR3: CASSLSEAGDYNEQFF. CDR3 nucleotides: TGTGCCAGCAGCTTGAGTGAAGCGGGAGATTACAATGAGCAGTTCTTC.

The J gene is TRBJ1-2, the V gene TRBV4-2, with D possibly matching TRBD1 (6 bases). CDR3 size: 16 residues. Trimming took off 0 bases at V and 4 bases at J, with 15 bases between the two ends. From germline, CDR1 is LGHNA and CDR2 YNFKEQ. CDR3 protein: CASSQDPRGRIYGYTF. The DNA of the CDR3 is TGTGCCAGCAGCCAAGATCCGCGGGGGCGCATCTATGGCTACACCTTC.